A selection of T cell receptor beta chains follows, all from one sample in a study of beta chain features in type 1 diabetes. Some clones are missing from TCRdb's copy, which holds only in-frame ones; the method was immunoSEQ multiplex PCR. The data show roughly 350,000 clones, 11% seen once. Source material: naive CD4+ T cells from blood. These receptor sequences come from a woman aged 25-40 years in good health. CDR3s include the opening cysteine and the closing phenylalanine or tryptophan. Fields, in order: V gene, D gene, clone size, J gene, CDR3 DNA, CDR3 protein. A D gene is named only where the DNA matches it firmly. Some rows have no size entry. The others give once, few or many, or a class for an expanded clone.

>TRBV7-2|TRBD2|.|TRBJ2-5
TGTGCCAGCAGCCCTCCGGGACTAGCGGGAGGTCAAGAGACCCAGTACTTC
CASSPPGLAGGQETQYF
>TRBV6-5|TRBD2|few|TRBJ2-2
TGTGCCAGCAGTCCGGGACTAGCAGGCACCGGGGAGCTGTTTTTT
CASSPGLAGTGELFF
>TRBV7-2|TRBD2|few|TRBJ2-3
TGTGCCAGCAGCAGCGGGGACCGCACAGATACGCAGTATTTT
CASSSGDRTDTQYF
>TRBV11-3|.|few|TRBJ1-2
TGCGACAGTCCTAACTATGGCTACACCTTC
CDSPNYGYTF
>TRBV18|TRBD1|few|TRBJ1-1
TGTGCCAGCTCACCGACAGGGGGCCAGGACACTGAAGCTTTCTTT
CASSPTGGQDTEAFF
>TRBV4-3|.|few|TRBJ1-2
TGCGCCAGCAGCCAAGGGGCAGCCTATGGCTACACCTTC
CASSQGAAYGYTF
>TRBV7-2|TRBD2|few|TRBJ2-1
TGTGCCAGCAGCTTAATCGGGACTAGCGGGAGTGATGAGCAGTTCTTC
CASSLIGTSGSDEQFF
>TRBV29-1|.|few|TRBJ2-3
TGCAGCGTTGAACTTACGCAGGGTTGGGATACGCAGTATTTT
CSVELTQGWDTQYF
>TRBV5-1|.|.|TRBJ2-6
TGCGCCAGCAGCGCAGACTCTGGGGCCAACGTCCTGACTTTC
CASSADSGANVLTF
>TRBV5-6|.|few|TRBJ2-3
TGTGCCAGCAGCAGGGGTCTCGGCACAGATACGCAGTATTTT
CASSRGLGTDTQYF
>TRBV5-5|.|.|TRBJ1-2
TGTGCCAGCAGCGGGGAGGGATCGGCTAACTATGGCTACACCTTC
CASSGEGSANYGYTF
>TRBV10-3|.|.|TRBJ2-1
TGTGCCATCACCCATCGGGGAGCGGAGCAGTTCTTC
CAITHRGAEQFF
>TRBV2|.|.|TRBJ1-5
TGTGCCAGCACCCAAGGACAGATTAGCAATCAGCCCCAGCATTTT
CASTQGQISNQPQHF
>TRBV6-1|.|few|TRBJ1-2
TGTGCCAGCAGCCGCCCGGGGGGCGGGGAATATGGCTACACCTTC
CASSRPGGGEYGYTF
>TRBV30|.|.|TRBJ1-4
TGTGCCTGGAGTAGGGGCCTTGAAAAACTGTTTTTT
CAWSRGLEKLFF
>TRBV30|TRBD2|.|TRBJ2-1
TGTGCCTGCCCCCTAGACCGACTAGCGCAAGCTTACAATGAGCAGTTCTTC
CACPLDRLAQAYNEQFF
>TRBV7-2|TRBD2|.|TRBJ2-1
TGTGCCAGCAGCCCACAAAATCGACTAGCGCTGTCCTACAATGAGCAGTTCTTC
CASSPQNRLALSYNEQFF
>TRBV5-1|.|few|TRBJ2-1
TGCGCCAGCTATAGGGGATTAAGAATAAATGAGCAGTTCTTC
CASYRGLRINEQFF
>TRBV7-9|.|few|TRBJ1-4
TGTGCCAGCAGCCTGAGCGGGACCACTAATGAAAAACTGTTTTTT
CASSLSGTTNEKLFF
>TRBV4-2|TRBD2|few|TRBJ2-7
TGTGCCAGCAGCCAAGATAAGCTAGCGGGAGGAGGGCGGCTTTGGGAGCAGTACTTC
CASSQDKLAGGGRLWEQYF
>TRBV29-1|.|few|TRBJ2-5
TGCAGCGTTGCTGAACAGGGCTCGTTTAAGACCCAGTACTTC
CSVAEQGSFKTQYF
>TRBV18|TRBD2|.|TRBJ2-2
TGTGCCAGCTCACCCCAGCGGGAGGCAAGCACCGGGGAGCTGTTTTTT
CASSPQREASTGELFF
>TRBV4-3|.|few|TRBJ2-3
TGCGCCAGCAGCCAAGGGACTCTCTCTGGCACAGATACGCAGTATTTT
CASSQGTLSGTDTQYF
>TRBV13|TRBD2|few|TRBJ2-1
TGTGCCAGCAGCTTAGGACTAGCGGGAGGGTATGAGCAGTTCTTC
CASSLGLAGGYEQFF
>TRBV9|TRBD2|few|TRBJ2-5
TGTGCCAGCAGCGTAGGAAGCGGGAGTCTGGGAGAAGAGACCCAGTACTTC
CASSVGSGSLGEETQYF
>TRBV28|TRBD1|few|TRBJ1-5
TGTGCCAGCAGCCCGGGACAGGGCGATTTACAGCCCCAGCATTTT
CASSPGQGDLQPQHF
>TRBV5-1|TRBD1|.|TRBJ2-5
TGCGCCAGCAGCTTGGAAATAATATGGGACAGGGCAGAGACCCAGTACTTC
CASSLEIIWDRAETQYF